This T cell receptor beta chain was obtained from a study of T cell responses to AZD1222 COVID-19 vaccine. Assay used: immunoSEQ multiplex PCR; TCRdb lists only in-frame clones, some missing. The sample lists approximately 82,000 clones; 80% to 90% were seen once. Trimming removed 3 bases from V and 3 bases from J, with 6 bases in between. Looked up from germline, CDR1 is SGHVS and CDR2 is FQNEAQ. CDR3 length equals 12 residues. The rearrangement joins TRBV7-8 to TRBJ2-7; D gene ambiguous. Sequenced material: peripheral blood, taken on day 0 of AZD1222 vaccination. The sequence was obtained from an adult in good health. The CDR3 DNA sequence: TGTGCCAGCAGCTTGATAGGCTACGAGCAGTACTTC. Protein product: CASSLIGYEQYF.